The rows below give T cell receptor beta chains drawn from one sample of a study of shared clonotypes between healthy human individuals. TCRdb keeps only in-frame clones here, not all; method: immunoSEQ multiplex PCR. This table has about 1,800,000 clones, about 94% appearing once. Sequencing was performed on naive CD8+ T cells sorted from blood. Source of these receptors: a man aged 18 to 29 in good health. CDR3s include the opening cysteine and the closing phenylalanine or tryptophan.

len | v_gene | CDR3aa
14 | TRBV6-5 | CASSGFTGVETQYF
12 | TRBV10-3 | CAISESGLGYTF
15 | TRBV6-6 | CASSSLAGGSNEQFF
14 | TRBV9 | CASSVGGSGYEQYF
15 | TRBV28 | CASSLLSGLEETQYF
15 | TRBV7-6 | CASSATESGANVLTF
15 | TRBV27 | CASSLLQGAVYEQYF
14 | TRBV7-7 | CASSLKRFTDTQYF
15 | TRBV7-2 | CASSLVPGQHTEAFF
14 | TRBV15 | CATSRTGGLTEAFF
12 | TRBV10-2 | CASSLQAYEQYF
16 | TRBV7-9 | CASSLAGAPFNQPQHF
14 | TRBV11-2 | CASSWGGGSYEQYF
14 | TRBV5-4 | CASSLSTSGYEQFF
12 | TRBV7-9 | CASSPIGGELFF
15 | TRBV6-6 | CASSYDVSYNSPLHF
16 | TRBV10-1 | CASSESLAGTTDTQYF
13 | TRBV6-1 | CASSGSRGTEAFF
15 | TRBV19 | CASSIRTSGTYEQYF
12 | TRBV10-3 | CAIRAALWGYTF
14 | TRBV5-1 | CASSLADREYEQYF
14 | TRBV28 | CASTLMGGVGEQYF
16 | TRBV5-1 | CASSLRAGGSYNEQFF
15 | TRBV7-9 | CASSYGQGANYGYTF
14 | TRBV6-5 | CASSYYPSGSEQYF
13 | TRBV6-5 | CASSFNDAGELFF
15 | TRBV5-4 | CASSSEAGAWETQYF
15 | TRBV6-5 | CASSWRNEDNSPLHF
15 | TRBV11-2 | CASSLESGSSYEQYF
13 | TRBV19 | CASSIGGVDTQYF
14 | TRBV7-9 | CASSLVAGVETQYF
13 | TRBV5-1 | CASSSVSSYEQYF
15 | TRBV7-2 | CASSSGTVLNTEAFF
14 | TRBV5-4 | CASSLGLGATAGNF
15 | TRBV27 | CASGDWTSGDYEQYF
14 | TRBV27 | CASSPGVGTYEQYF
15 | TRBV9 | CASSLLYGATGELFF
15 | TRBV10-2 | CASSVVLAGGDEQFF
16 | TRBV4-2 | CASSQGETATNEKLFF
15 | TRBV19 | CASSMDRAPNTEAFF
16 | TRBV27 | CASSLMAGGNTGELFF
15 | TRBV19 | CASSIDIQGAAGYTF
14 | TRBV5-1 | CASSSTGSSYEQYF
14 | TRBV19 | CASSFSGTGSGYTF